This passage covers 4 T cell receptor beta chains from one sample sequenced in a study of control samples from healthy donors and cancer patients. This table comes from immunoSEQ multiplex PCR, and its TCRdb copy is limited to in-frame clones, with some not included. The sample holds about 92,000 clones, roughly four fifths seen once. Source material: blood. Receptor source: a woman in her sixties in good health.

This clone appeared once. The chain joins TRBV19 to TRBJ1-5; D gene ambiguous. The CDR3 covers 15 residues. The V end lost 1 base, the J end lost 4 bases, and 11 bases lay between the germline ends. Germline V gives CDR1 LNHDA, CDR2 SQIVND (reference sequence). CDR3 sequence reads: CASSIGSQFNQPQHF. CDR3 in DNA: TGTGCCAGTAGTATAGGATCACAGTTTAATCAGCCCCAGCATTTT.

The rearrangement joins TRBV4-1 to TRBJ2-3; 13 bases are a match to TRBD2. Germline CDR1 reads MGHRA; CDR2 reads YSYEKL. V trimming: 4 bases; J trimming: 1 base; junction bases outside the gene matches: 11. The CDR3 length is 19 residues. The CDR3: CASSLRTSGSGGGTDTQYF. The CDR3 nucleotides are TGCGCCAGCAGCCTCCGGACTAGCGGGAGTGGGGGAGGCACAGATACGCAGTATTTT.

The chain combines TRBV4-2 with TRBJ2-1, with D maybe TRBD2 (6 bases). The germline V and J ends were trimmed by 0 bases and 8 bases, with 17 bases remaining between them. The CDR3 is 16 amino acids. Germline V CDR1 and CDR2: LGHNA, YNFKEQ. The CDR3 loop is CASSQDLGLASDEQFF. In DNA form, the CDR3 reads TGTGCCAGCAGCCAAGATCTCGGGCTAGCGAGCGATGAGCAGTTCTTC.

This sequence joins TRBV6-6 and TRBJ1-1, with D possibly TRBD1 on 6 matching bases. The V gene's germline CDR1 is MNHNY and CDR2 SVGAGI (reference sequence). Trimming shortened V by 4 bases and J by 1 base, and 13 bases separated the two germline ends. This CDR3 has 15 amino acids. CDR3 bases: TGTGCCAGCAGTTCGTCTGACAGGAAGAACACTGAAGCTTTCTTT. Its protein is CASSSSDRKNTEAFF.